This T cell receptor beta chain stems from a study of pediatric ulcerative colitis. Germline CDR1 is MNHEY and CDR2 is SVGAGI. Trimming left V 0 bases short and J 5 bases short, with 14 bases between. The CDR3 runs 16 residues. The rectum was sampled with one to two pinch biopsies at colonoscopy. Before the diagnostic colonoscopy, ulcerative colitis patients were free of immunosuppressive medication. The assay was run at survey level. Up to 500,000 reads were sequenced per sample. Produced via immunoSEQ multiplex PCR; TCRdb's table is partial and in-frame only. This table holds roughly 25,000 clones, approximately 71% found once.

The chain links TRBV6-5 to TRBJ2-1, with unresolved D. Sequencing used gut tissue. This sequence originates from a boy aged 10-17 years with severe ulcerative colitis. CDR3 amino acids: CASSYSPAEPDNEQFF. The CDR3, as DNA: TGTGCCAGCAGTTACTCTCCGGCAGAGCCAGACAATGAGCAGTTCTTC.